This TCR beta chain was sequenced in a study of graft-versus-host responses after intestinal transplantation. On the study more broadly: Recipients obtained multivisceral, liver-intestinal, or isolated intestinal transplants. The whole recipient group had anti-thymocyte globulin induction followed by tacrolimus and steroids for around 3 years.

This CDR3 is 15 amino acids long. With 3 bases removed from V and 5 bases from J, the gap between germline ends came to 15 bases. Per germline, CDR1 LNHNV and CDR2 YYDKDF (reference sequence). As to this clone: What it binds is not known.

Assay used: immunoSEQ multiplex PCR; TCRdb lists only in-frame clones, some missing. The sample shows about 64,000 clones, roughly 89% of them seen only once. General study results and limits: Declining HvG levels early post-transplant were linked to peak circulating GvH clone levels.

This clonotype originated in a human patient who received an intestinal transplant, so some T cells may come from the graft donor. This material consisted of bone marrow, taken approximately 700 days after intestinal transplantation. V is TRBV15 and J is TRBJ2-3; D ambiguous. The CDR3 coding sequence is TGTGCCACCAGCAGCCCGGCCATGATTGGAGATACGCAGTATTTT. Translating it yields CATSSPAMIGDTQYF.